This TCR beta chain is drawn from a study of blood T cell repertoires in COVID-19. Across the whole study: Researchers got acute and convalescent COVID-19 samples from the United States, Italy and Spain.

Trimming removed 4 bases from V and 0 bases from J, with 6 bases in between. CDR1 is LGHNA, CDR2 YNFKEQ, per germline. This CDR3 spans 14 amino acids. Source study methods: From reference gene primer amplification, estimates of nucleated cell counts were derived. The data were produced by immunoSEQ multiplex PCR, yet TCRdb's version contains in-frame clones alone and is incomplete. D and trimming come from the DNA, and the V and J calls and clone size come from that table. The sample carries hundreds of thousands of clones, around 87% recorded once. Material for sequencing was peripheral blood. The TCR comes from a woman in her forties or fifties with COVID-19, enrolled during active disease. The chain carries TRBV4-2 and TRBJ1-4; no reliable D call. CDR3 nucleotides: TGTGCCAGCAGCCCACATACAACTAATGAAAAACTGTTTTTT. Translation gives CASSPHTTNEKLFF.